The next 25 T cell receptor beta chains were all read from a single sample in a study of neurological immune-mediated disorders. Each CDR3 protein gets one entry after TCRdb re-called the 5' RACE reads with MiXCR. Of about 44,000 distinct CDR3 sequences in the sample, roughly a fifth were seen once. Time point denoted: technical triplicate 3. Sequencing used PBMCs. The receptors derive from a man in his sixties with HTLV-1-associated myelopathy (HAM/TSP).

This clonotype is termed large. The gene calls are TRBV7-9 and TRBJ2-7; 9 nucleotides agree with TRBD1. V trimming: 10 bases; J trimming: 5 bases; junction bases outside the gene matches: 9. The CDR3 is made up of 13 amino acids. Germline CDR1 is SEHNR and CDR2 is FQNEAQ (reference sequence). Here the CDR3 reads CATVQDRGHEQYF. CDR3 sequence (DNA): TGTGCCACAGTCCAGGACAGGGGCCACGAGCAGTACTTC.

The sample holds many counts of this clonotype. The CDR3 spells CASSLSQGAREQYF. The CDR3 DNA sequence: TGTGCCAGCAGCTTGAGCCAGGGGGCTCGGGAGCAGTACTTC. The chain combines TRBV5-4 with TRBJ2-7, with 8 bases fitting TRBD1. There are 14 residues in the CDR3. V gave up 1 base and J gave up 7 bases; unmatched junction bases: 7. Germline assignment: CDR1 SGHNT and CDR2 YYREEE (reference sequence).

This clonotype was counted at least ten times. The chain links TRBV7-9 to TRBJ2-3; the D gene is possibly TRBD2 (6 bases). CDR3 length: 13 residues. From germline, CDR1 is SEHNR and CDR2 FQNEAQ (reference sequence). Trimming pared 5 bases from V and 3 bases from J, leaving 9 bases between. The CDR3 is CASSQGLTDTQYF. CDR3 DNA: TGTGCCAGCAGCCAGGGACTTACAGATACGCAGTATTTT.

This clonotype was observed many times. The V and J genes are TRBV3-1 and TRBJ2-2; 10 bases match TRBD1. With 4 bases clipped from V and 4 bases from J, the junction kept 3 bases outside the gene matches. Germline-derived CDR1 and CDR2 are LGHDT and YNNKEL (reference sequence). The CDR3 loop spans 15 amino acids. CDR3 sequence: CASSPGTGVTGELFF. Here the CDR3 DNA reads TGTGCCAGCAGCCCCGGGACAGGGGTCACCGGGGAGCTGTTTTTT.

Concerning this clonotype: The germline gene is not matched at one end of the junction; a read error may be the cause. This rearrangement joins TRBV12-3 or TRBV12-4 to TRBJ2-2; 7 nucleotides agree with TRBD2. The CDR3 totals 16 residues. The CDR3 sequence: CTSSKTGLESTGELFF. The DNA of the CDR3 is TGTACCAGCAGCAAAACCGGACTAGAGTCCACCGGGGAGCTGTTTTTT.

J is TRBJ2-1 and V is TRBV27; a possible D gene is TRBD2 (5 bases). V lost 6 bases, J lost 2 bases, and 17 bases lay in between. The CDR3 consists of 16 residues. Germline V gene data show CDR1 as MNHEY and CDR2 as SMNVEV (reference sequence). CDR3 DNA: TGTGCCAGCAGACCTGAGGGCCTCGGTACCTACAATGAGCAGTTCTTC. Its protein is CASRPEGLGTYNEQFF.

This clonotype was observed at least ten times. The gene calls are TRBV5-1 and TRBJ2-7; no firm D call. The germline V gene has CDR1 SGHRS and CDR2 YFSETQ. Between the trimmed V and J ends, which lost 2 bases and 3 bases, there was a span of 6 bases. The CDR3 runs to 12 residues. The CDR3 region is CASSLGHYEQYF. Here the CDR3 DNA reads TGCGCCAGCAGCTTAGGCCACTACGAGCAGTACTTC.

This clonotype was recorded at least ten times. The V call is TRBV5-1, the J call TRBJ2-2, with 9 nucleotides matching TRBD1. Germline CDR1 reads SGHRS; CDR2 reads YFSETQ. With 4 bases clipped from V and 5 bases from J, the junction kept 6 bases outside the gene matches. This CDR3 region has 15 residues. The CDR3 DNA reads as TGCGCCAGCAGCCCGACAGGGGGTAGAACCGGGGAGCTGTTTTTT. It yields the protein CASSPTGGRTGELFF.

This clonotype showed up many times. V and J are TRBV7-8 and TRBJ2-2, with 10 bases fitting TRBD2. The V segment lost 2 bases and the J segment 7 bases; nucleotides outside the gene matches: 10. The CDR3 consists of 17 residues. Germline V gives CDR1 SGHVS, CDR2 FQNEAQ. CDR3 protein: CASSLNPSGSQGGELFF. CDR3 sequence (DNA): TGTGCCAGCAGCTTAAATCCTAGCGGGAGTCAGGGCGGGGAGCTGTTTTTT.

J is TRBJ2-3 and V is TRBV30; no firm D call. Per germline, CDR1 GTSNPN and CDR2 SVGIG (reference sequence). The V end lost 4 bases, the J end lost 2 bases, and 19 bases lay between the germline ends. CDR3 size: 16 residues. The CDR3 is CAWKYEYLGYTDTQYF. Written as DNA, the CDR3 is TGTGCCTGGAAGTATGAGTATCTGGGTTACACAGATACGCAGTATTTT.

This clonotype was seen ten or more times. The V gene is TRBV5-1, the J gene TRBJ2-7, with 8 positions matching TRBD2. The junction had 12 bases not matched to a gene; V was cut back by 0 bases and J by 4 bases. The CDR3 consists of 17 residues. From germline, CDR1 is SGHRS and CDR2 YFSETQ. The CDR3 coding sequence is TGCGCCAGCAGCTTGGCCAGGTCATTAACGGGAGGGTACGAGCAGTACTTC. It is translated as CASSLARSLTGGYEQYF. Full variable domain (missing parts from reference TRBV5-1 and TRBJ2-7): KAGVTQTPRYLIKTRGQQVTLSCSPISGHRSVSWYQQTPGQGLQFLFEYFSETQRNKGNFPGRFSGRQFSNSRSEMNVSTLELGDSALYLCASSLARSLTGGYEQYFGPGTRLTVT.

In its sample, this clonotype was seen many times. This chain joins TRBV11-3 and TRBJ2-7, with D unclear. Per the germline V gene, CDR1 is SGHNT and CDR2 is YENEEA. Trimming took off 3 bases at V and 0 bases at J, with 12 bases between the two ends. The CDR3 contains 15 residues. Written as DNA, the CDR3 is TGTGCCAGCAGCTTGGGTCGGAGTAGCTCCTACGAGCAGTACTTC. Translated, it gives CASSLGRSSSYEQYF.

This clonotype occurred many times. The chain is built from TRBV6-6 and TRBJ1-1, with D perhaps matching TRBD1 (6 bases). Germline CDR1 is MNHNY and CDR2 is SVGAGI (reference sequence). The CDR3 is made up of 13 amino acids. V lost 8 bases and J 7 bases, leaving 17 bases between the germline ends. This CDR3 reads CASARTQGLEAFF. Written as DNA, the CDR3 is TGTGCCAGCGCCCGAACCCAGGGGCTTGAAGCTTTCTTT.

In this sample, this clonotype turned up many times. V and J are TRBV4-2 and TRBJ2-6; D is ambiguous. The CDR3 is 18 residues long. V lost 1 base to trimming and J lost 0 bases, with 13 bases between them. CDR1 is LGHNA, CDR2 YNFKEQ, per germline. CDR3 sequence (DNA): TGTGCCAGCAGCCAAGGGGGAAACATAAACTCTGGGGCCAACGTCCTGACTTTC. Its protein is CASSQGGNINSGANVLTF.

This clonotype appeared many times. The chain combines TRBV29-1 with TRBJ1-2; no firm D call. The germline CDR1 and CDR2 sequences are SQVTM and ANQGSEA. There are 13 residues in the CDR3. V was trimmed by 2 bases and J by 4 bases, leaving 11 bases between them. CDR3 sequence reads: CSVESSFGYGYTF. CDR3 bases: TGCAGCGTTGAATCCTCCTTTGGCTATGGCTACACCTTC.

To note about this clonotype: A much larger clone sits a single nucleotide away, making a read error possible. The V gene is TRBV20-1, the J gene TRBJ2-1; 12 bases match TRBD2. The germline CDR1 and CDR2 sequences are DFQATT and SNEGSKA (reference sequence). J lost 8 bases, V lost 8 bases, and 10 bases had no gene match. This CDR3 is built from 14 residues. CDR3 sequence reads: CSTTGTSGFDEQFF. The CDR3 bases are TGCAGTACAACCGGGACTAGCGGGTTTGATGAGCAGTTCTTC.

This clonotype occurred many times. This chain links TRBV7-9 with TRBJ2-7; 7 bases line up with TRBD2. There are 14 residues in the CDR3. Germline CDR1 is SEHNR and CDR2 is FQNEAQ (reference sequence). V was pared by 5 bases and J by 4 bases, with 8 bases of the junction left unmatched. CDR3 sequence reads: CASSRTSPGYEQYF. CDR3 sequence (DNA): TGTGCCAGCAGCCGGACTAGTCCGGGTTACGAGCAGTACTTC.

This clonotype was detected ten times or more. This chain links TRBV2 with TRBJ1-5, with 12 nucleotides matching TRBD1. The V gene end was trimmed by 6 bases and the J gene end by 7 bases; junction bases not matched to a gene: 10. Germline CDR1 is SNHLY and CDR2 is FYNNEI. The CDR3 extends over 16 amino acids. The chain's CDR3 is CASSPRDRGLQQPQHF. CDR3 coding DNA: TGTGCCAGCAGCCCCCGGGACAGGGGGCTTCAGCAGCCCCAGCATTTT.

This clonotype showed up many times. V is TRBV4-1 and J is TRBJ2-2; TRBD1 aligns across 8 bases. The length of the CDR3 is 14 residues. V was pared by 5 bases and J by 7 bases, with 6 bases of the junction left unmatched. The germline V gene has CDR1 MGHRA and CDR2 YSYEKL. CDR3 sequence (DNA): TGCGCCAGCAGCGTCCGACAGGGGATCGGGGAGCTGTTTTTT. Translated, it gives CASSVRQGIGELFF.

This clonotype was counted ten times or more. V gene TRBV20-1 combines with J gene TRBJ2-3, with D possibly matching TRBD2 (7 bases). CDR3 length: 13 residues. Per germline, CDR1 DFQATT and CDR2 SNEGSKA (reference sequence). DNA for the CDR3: TGCAGGGGGGGGCCTGTCGGGACCGATACGCAGTATTTT. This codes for CRGGPVGTDTQYF.

The CDR3 DNA sequence: TGTGCCAGCAGCCCCCGATCCATATGGACGAGTCCAAATGAGCAGTTCTTC. This translates into CASSPRSIWTSPNEQFF. This chain joins TRBV9 and TRBJ2-1; D unclear. Trimming removed 4 bases at V and 7 bases at J, with 24 bases between. The CDR3 has 17 residues. In germline, CDR1 is SGDLS, CDR2 YYNGEE. Combining the CDR3 with reference TRBV9 and TRBJ2-1 gives the whole variable domain DSGVTQTPKHLITATGQRVTLRCSPRSGDLSVYWYQQSLDQGLQFLIQYYNGEERAKGNILERFSAQQFPDLHSELNLSSLELGDSALYFCASSPRSIWTSPNEQFFGPGTRLTVL.

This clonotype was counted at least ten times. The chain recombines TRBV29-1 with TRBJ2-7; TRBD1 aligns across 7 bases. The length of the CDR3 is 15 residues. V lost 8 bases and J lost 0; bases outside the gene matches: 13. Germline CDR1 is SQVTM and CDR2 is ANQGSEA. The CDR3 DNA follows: TGCAGCTTCCTCCCCGGGACAGAGAGCTCCTACGAGCAGTACTTC. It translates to CSFLPGTESSYEQYF.

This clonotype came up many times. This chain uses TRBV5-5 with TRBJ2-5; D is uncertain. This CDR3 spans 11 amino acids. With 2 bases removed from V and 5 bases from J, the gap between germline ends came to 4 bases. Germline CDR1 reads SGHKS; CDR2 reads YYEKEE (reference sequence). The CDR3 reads CASSLWETQYF. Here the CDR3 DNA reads TGTGCCAGCAGCTTATGGGAGACCCAGTACTTC. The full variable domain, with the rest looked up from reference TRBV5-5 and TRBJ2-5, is DAGVTQSPTHLIKTRGQQVTLRCSPISGHKSVSWYQQVLGQGPQFIFQYYEKEERGRGNFPDRFSARQFPNYSSELNVNALLLGDSALYLCASSLWETQYFGPGTRLLVL.

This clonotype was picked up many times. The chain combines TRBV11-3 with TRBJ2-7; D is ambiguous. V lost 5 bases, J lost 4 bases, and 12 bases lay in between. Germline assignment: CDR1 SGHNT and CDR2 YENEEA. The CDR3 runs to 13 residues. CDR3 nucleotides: TGTGCCAGCAGCGTTCGATGGCGATACGAGCAGTACTTC. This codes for CASSVRWRYEQYF.

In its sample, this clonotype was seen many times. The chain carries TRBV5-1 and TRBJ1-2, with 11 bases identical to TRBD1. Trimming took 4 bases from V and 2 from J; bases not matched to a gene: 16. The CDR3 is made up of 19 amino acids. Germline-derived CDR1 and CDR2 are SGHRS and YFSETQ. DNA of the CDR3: TGCGCCAGCAGCCCCAAGAACCGGACAGGGGGCCCGCCGAACTATGGCTACACCTTC. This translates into CASSPKNRTGGPPNYGYTF.